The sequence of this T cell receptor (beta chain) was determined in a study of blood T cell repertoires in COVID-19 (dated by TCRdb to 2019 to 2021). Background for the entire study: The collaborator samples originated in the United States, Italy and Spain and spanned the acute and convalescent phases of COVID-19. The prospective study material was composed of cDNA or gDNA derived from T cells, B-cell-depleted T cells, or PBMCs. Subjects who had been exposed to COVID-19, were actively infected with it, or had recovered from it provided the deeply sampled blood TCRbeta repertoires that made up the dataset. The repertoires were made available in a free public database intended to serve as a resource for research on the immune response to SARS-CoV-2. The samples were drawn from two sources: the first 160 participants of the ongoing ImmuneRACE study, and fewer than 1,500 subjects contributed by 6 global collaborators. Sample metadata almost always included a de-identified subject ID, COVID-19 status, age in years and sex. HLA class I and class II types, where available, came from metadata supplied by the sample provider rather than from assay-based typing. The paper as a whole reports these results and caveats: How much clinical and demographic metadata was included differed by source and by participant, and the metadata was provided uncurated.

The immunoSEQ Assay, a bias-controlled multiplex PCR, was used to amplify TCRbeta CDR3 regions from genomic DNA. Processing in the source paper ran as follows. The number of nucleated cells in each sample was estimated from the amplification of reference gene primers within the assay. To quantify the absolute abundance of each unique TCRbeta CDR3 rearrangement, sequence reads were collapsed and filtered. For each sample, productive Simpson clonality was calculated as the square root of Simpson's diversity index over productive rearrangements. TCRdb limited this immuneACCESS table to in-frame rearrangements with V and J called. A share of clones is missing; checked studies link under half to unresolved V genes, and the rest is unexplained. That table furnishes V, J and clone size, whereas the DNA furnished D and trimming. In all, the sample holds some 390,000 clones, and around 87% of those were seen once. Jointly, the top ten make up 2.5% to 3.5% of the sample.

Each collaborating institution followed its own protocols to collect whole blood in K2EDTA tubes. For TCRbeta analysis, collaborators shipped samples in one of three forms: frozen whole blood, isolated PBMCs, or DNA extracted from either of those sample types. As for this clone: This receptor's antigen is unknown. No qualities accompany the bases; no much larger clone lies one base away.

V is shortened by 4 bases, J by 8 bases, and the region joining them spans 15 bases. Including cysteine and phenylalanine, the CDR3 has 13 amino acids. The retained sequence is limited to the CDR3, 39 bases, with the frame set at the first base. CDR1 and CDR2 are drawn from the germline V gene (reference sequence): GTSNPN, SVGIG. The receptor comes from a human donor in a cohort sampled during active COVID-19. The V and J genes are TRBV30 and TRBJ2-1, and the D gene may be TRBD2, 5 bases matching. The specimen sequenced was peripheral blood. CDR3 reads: CAWTLGAAYEQFF. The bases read TGTGCCTGGACCCTCGGAGCGGCCTATGAGCAGTTCTTC.